This T cell receptor (beta chain) was sequenced during a study of blood T cell repertoires in COVID-19. At the level of the study: Both acute and convalescent COVID-19 samples were obtained from the United States, Italy and Spain. From T cells, B-cell-depleted T cells, or PBMCs came the material, which was cDNA or gDNA.

Germline loops: CDR1 MNHEY, CDR2 SMNVEV (reference sequence). The CDR3 is 16 residues long. Trimming cost V 5 bases and J 0 bases, with 11 bases left between them. Per the original methods: Cell counts per sample came from amplifying reference gene primers. Data came from immunoSEQ multiplex PCR; TCRdb stores just in-frame clones and leaves some out. D and trimming were read from the DNA, whereas the V and J calls and clone size are those reported in that table. The table lists over 5,500 clones, more than 75% of them singletons. The chain has TRBV27 and TRBJ1-6; D is uncertain. The sample consisted of peripheral blood. The receptor's source is a human donor in a cohort sampled during active COVID-19. The CDR3 reads CASSAPRSSYNSPLHF. The CDR3 DNA sequence: TGTGCCAGCAGTGCTCCCCGTAGCTCCTATAATTCACCCCTCCACTTT.